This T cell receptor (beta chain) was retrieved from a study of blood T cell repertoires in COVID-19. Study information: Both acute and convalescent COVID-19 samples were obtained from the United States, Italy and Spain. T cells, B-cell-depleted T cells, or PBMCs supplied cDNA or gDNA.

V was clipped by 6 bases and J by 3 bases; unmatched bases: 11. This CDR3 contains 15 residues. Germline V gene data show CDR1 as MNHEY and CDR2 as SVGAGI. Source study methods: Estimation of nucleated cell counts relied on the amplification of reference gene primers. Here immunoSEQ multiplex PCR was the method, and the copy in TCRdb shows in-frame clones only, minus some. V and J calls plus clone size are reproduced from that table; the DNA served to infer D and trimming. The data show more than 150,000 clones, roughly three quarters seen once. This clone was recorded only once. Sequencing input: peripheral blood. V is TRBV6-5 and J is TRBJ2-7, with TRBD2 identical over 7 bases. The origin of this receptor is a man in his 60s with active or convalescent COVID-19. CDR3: CASRRDGTTYYEQYF. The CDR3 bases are TGTGCCAGCAGGCGCGATGGGACTACCTACTACGAGCAGTACTTC.